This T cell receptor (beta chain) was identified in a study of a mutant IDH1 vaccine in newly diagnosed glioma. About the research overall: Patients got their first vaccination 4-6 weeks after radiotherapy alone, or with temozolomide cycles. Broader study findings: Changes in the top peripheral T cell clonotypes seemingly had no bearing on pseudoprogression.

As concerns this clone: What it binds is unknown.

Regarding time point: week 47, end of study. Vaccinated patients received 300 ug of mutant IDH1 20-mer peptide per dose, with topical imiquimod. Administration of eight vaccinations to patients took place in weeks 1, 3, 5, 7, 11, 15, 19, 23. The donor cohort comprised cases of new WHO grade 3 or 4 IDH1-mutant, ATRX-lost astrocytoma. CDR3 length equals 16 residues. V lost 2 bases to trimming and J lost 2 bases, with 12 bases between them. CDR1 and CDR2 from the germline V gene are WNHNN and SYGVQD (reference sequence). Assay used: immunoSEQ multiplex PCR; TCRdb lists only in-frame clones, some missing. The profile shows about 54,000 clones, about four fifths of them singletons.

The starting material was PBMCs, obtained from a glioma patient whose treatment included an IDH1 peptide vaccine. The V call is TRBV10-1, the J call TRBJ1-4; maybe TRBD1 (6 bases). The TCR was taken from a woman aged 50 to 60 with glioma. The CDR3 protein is CASSEPVGGTNEKLFF. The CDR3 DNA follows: TGCGCCAGCAGTGAGCCAGTAGGGGGGACTAATGAAAAACTGTTTTTT.